This is a list of T cell receptor beta chains from one sample in a study of control samples from healthy donors and cancer patients. Profiling relied on immunoSEQ multiplex PCR, and the TCRdb table lists in-frame clones only, not all of them. The data show around 100,000 clones, with roughly nine tenths seen just once and 3% to 4.5% held by the top ten. The sequencing input was blood. These receptors were taken from a woman aged 18 to 35 in good health. Each CDR3 is given with its conserved first and last residue. The D gene is left open where the match is weak. Clone size appears in some rows only: once, few, many, or a class for an expanded clone.

j_gene,abundance,v_gene,d_gene,CDR3aa,CDR3nt
TRBJ1-2,-,TRBV2,-,CASSALEGGVLVGYTF,TGTGCCAGCAGTGCTCTCGAGGGTGGGGTATTGGTTGGCTACACCTTC
TRBJ1-4,-,TRBV7-8,-,CASSLEVEKLFF,TGTGCCAGCAGCTTAGAAGTCGAAAAACTGTTTTTT
TRBJ1-4,-,TRBV6-6,TRBD1,CASSYSTGRHEKLFF,TGTGCCAGCAGTTACTCGACAGGGAGGCATGAAAAACTGTTTTTT
TRBJ1-1,-,TRBV2,-,CASSEWGLNTEAFF,TGTGCCAGCAGTGAATGGGGGCTGAACACTGAAGCTTTCTTT
TRBJ1-1,-,TRBV6-5,-,CASWVRYTEAFF,TGTGCCAGCTGGGTCCGTTATACTGAAGCTTTCTTT
TRBJ1-2,-,TRBV9,-,CASSAVEGVSGYTF,TGTGCCAGCAGCGCCGTCGAAGGGGTTTCTGGCTACACCTTC
TRBJ1-2,-,TRBV12-5,TRBD1,CASGLPGQFSKGNYGYTF,TGTGCTAGTGGTTTGCCGGGACAGTTCAGTAAGGGGAACTATGGCTACACCTTC
TRBJ2-7,-,TRBV3-1/TRBV3-2,TRBD1,CASSHTPGQGAYEQYF,TGTGCCAGCAGCCATACGCCGGGACAGGGGGCCTACGAGCAGTACTTC
TRBJ2-2,medium-sized,TRBV6-4,-,CASSDGQGTGELFF,TGTGCCAGCAGTGACGGTCAGGGAACCGGGGAGCTGTTTTTT
TRBJ1-3,-,TRBV11-2,-,CASSLVSGVFGNTIYF,TGTGCCAGCAGCTTAGTCTCTGGGGTGTTCGGAAACACCATATATTTT
TRBJ1-1,-,TRBV21-1,-,CASSKAGTDSEAFF,TGTGCCAGCAGCAAAGCCGGGACAGATAGTGAAGCTTTCTTT
TRBJ1-2,-,TRBV3-1/TRBV3-2,-,CASSQFDSARGEYGYTF,TGTGCCAGCAGCCAATTCGATAGCGCCCGAGGGGAATATGGCTACACCTTC
TRBJ2-7,-,TRBV2,-,CASSLEALGGEQYF,TGTGCCAGCAGTTTGGAGGCCCTAGGAGGCGAGCAGTACTTC
TRBJ1-1,-,TRBV5-8,-,CASNTGREGTEAFF,TGTGCCAGCAATACAGGCAGGGAGGGCACTGAAGCTTTCTTT
TRBJ2-7,once,TRBV29-1,TRBD1,CSVEFQGAYEQYF,TGCAGCGTTGAGTTTCAGGGGGCGTACGAGCAGTACTTC
TRBJ1-2,-,TRBV6-4,TRBD1,CASRETGEDGYTF,TGTGCCAGCAGGGAGACAGGGGAGGATGGCTACACCTTC
TRBJ2-1,-,TRBV5-4,TRBD2,CASSFRLAGGLNEQFF,TGTGCCAGCAGCTTCCGACTAGCGGGGGGGCTTAATGAGCAGTTCTTC
TRBJ2-5,-,TRBV10-1,TRBD1,CASSEVGTGGRGTQYF,TGCGCCAGCAGTGAGGTGGGGACAGGGGGTCGGGGGACCCAGTACTTC